These 15 T cell receptor beta chains came from one sample sequenced in a study of blood T cells in healthy people across ages. Then a second PCR, running about 6 to 11 cycles, was carried out with a sample-barcoded 5' primer and a J-beta primer mix. TCRdb re-called the 5' RACE reads with MiXCR, one entry per CDR3 protein. The table lists almost 300,000 distinct CDR3 sequences, roughly 26% of them singletons, with 29% in the top ten. The material sequenced was blood. The receptors here all came from an older woman in good health.

The V call is TRBV28, the J call TRBJ2-1, with D maybe TRBD2 (5 bases). With 11 bases removed from V and 0 bases from J, the gap between germline ends came to 17 bases. The CDR3 has 15 amino acids. Germline lookup yields CDR1 MDHEN and CDR2 SYDVKM. The CDR3 DNA reads as TGTGCCGGAGGAGGTACGGGAAGCTCCTACAATGAGCAGTTCTTC. It translates to CAGGGTGSSYNEQFF.

This clonotype was observed a few times. This chain uses TRBV28 with TRBJ2-2, with D possibly TRBD2 on 6 matching bases. CDR3 length equals 14 residues. CDR1 and CDR2 (germline): MDHEN, SYDVKM. Deletions cut 3 bases from V and 6 bases from J, with 11 bases between. The CDR3 DNA reads TGTGCCAGCAGTTTTCGGAGGGACGCCGGGGAGCTGTTTTTT. This translates into CASSFRRDAGELFF.

There are a few counts of this clonotype. The chain employs TRBV11-2 and TRBJ2-5, with D possibly TRBD1 on 5 matching bases. Germline-derived CDR1 and CDR2 are SGHAT and FQNNGV. V was shortened by 5 bases and J by 1 base, with 11 bases between the two germline ends. The CDR3 spans 14 residues. The chain's CDR3 is CASSPQTVQETQYF. DNA of the CDR3: TGTGCCAGCAGCCCACAGACAGTCCAAGAGACCCAGTACTTC.

Concerning this clonotype itself: The junction shows a germline mismatch at one end, possibly a read error. This rearrangement joins TRBV28 to TRBJ2-5, with 9 bases lining up with TRBD1. The J call may be in error: the DNA end matches TRBJ2-7 better. Germline V gene lookup returns CDR1 MDHEN and CDR2 SYDVKM. This CDR3 is 14 amino acids long. CDR3 amino acids: CVSSSGTGWYEQYF. In nucleotides, the CDR3 is TGTGTCAGCAGTTCCGGGACAGGGTGGTACGAGCAGTACTTC.

This clonotype was picked up a small number of times. The gene calls are TRBV15 and TRBJ2-7; possible D gene TRBD1, 5 bases. Trimming removed 0 bases from V and 2 bases from J, with 8 bases in between. The CDR3 extends over 14 amino acids. The V gene's germline CDR1 is LNHNV and CDR2 YYDKDF (reference sequence). CDR3 in amino acids: CATSRETGPYEQYF. The CDR3, as DNA: TGTGCCACCAGCAGAGAAACAGGCCCCTACGAGCAGTACTTC.

As concerns this clonotype: One end of the junction is discordant with germline, which a read error may explain. This chain connects TRBV4-3 to TRBJ2-5; tentative D call: TRBD2 (5 bases). The closer fit of TRBJ2-1 to the DNA end suggests the J call may be wrong. Germline CDR1 LGHNA, CDR2 YSLEER. The CDR3 has 13 residues. The CDR3 is CANSLVRGSEQFF. CDR3 bases: TGCGCCAACAGCCTCGTTCGGGGAAGCGAGCAGTTCTTC.

V gene TRBV20-1 combines with J gene TRBJ2-1; 11 bases are a match to TRBD2. The closer fit of TRBJ2-5 to the DNA end suggests the J call may be wrong. The CDR3 consists of 14 residues. Germline V lookup: CDR1 DFQATT, CDR2 SNEGSKA (reference sequence). CDR3 nucleotides: TGCAGTGCTACTCTAGCGGGAGGTCAGGAGACCCAGTACTTC. It specifies CSATLAGGQETQYF.

The chain uses TRBV28 and TRBJ2-5; 9 positions match TRBD2. With the DNA end fitting TRBJ2-1 better, the J assignment may be wrong. The CDR3 is 13 residues long. Germline CDR1 MDHEN, CDR2 SYDVKM. The CDR3 loop reads CASMRGGDNEQFF. The DNA of the CDR3 is TGTGCCAGCATGCGGGGGGGGGACAATGAGCAGTTCTTC.

This clonotype came up a few times. J is TRBJ2-5 and V is TRBV18, with D perhaps TRBD1 (7 bases). The J call could be wrong; TRBJ2-7 is a better fit for the DNA end. Germline CDR1 and CDR2: KGHSH and LQKENI. This CDR3 has 15 residues. CDR3 sequence reads: CASSPRRQGGYEQYF. The CDR3 nucleotides are TGTGCCAGCTCACCACGGAGGCAGGGGGGCTACGAGCAGTACTTC.

The chain joins TRBV29-1 to TRBJ2-7; 8 nucleotides line up with TRBD2. CDR3 length equals 12 residues. The V and J ends lost 6 bases and 5 bases, in that order; junction bases with no gene match: 6. Germline-derived CDR1 and CDR2 are SQVTM and ANQGSEA. This chain's CDR3 is CSVVRGANEQYF. The CDR3 nucleotides are TGCAGCGTCGTGCGGGGGGCGAACGAGCAGTACTTC.

This clonotype was detected only a few times. The genes are TRBV2 and TRBJ1-2; possible D gene TRBD1, 5 bases. From germline, CDR1 is SNHLY and CDR2 FYNNEI. The ends were cut back, 6 bases at V and 8 bases at J, with 13 bases in the middle. The CDR3 sequence is 12 residues long. CDR3 region: CASRAGKEGYTF. In DNA, the CDR3 is TGTGCCAGCAGGGCAGGGAAGGAGGGCTACACCTTC.

The chain uses TRBV5-1 and TRBJ1-3; no firm D call. Trimming took off 2 bases at V and 2 bases at J, with 14 bases between the two ends. Germline lookup yields CDR1 SGHRS and CDR2 YFSETQ. There are 16 residues in the CDR3. The CDR3 loop reads CASSFLTPATGNTIYF. DNA for the CDR3: TGCGCCAGCAGCTTCCTTACCCCAGCAACTGGAAACACCATATATTTT.

The gene calls are TRBV20-1 and TRBJ2-7; TRBD2 aligns across 7 bases. The CDR3 runs 13 residues. V shed 5 bases and J 0 bases; nucleotides not matched to a gene: 4. Germline CDR1 and CDR2: DFQATT and SNEGSKA (reference sequence). The CDR3 loop reads CSAPLAASYEQYF. DNA of the CDR3: TGCAGTGCTCCGCTAGCGGCCTCCTACGAGCAGTACTTC.

This clonotype was seen once. V and J are TRBV3-1 and TRBJ2-5; D unresolved. Germline V gives CDR1 LGHDT, CDR2 YNNKEL (reference sequence). V was clipped by 0 bases and J by 0 bases, with 8 bases between them. The CDR3 is 15 residues long. For the CDR3, the DNA is TGTGCCAGCAGCCAAGATTACGCGTACCAAGAGACCCAGTACTTC. Translating gives CASSQDYAYQETQYF.

The rearrangement links TRBV2 to TRBJ2-2, with 11 bases identical to TRBD1. CDR3 length: 14 residues. Unmatched junction bases numbered 1, after V lost 6 bases and J lost 4 bases. Germline assignment: CDR1 SNHLY and CDR2 FYNNEI. The CDR3 sequence is CASRGQGGTGELFF. The CDR3 DNA reads as TGTGCCAGCAGGGGACAGGGGGGCACCGGGGAGCTGTTTTTT.